The rows below give T cell receptor beta chains drawn from one sample of a study of T cell responses to AZD1222 COVID-19 vaccine. Here immunoSEQ multiplex PCR was the method, and the copy in TCRdb shows in-frame clones only, minus some. The table has some 120,000 clones, 87% seen once; the top ten hold around 10%. The source material was peripheral blood, sampled on day 0 of AZD1222 vaccination. Receptors were obtained from an adult in good health. Both conserved end residues are part of each CDR3. A D gene is named only where the DNA matches it firmly. Clone size, where shown, is once, few, many, or a class for clones that have expanded.

CDR3 protein: CATSDLVGTPNTGELFF
CDR3 DNA: TGTGCCACCAGTGATTTGGTCGGGACACCTAACACCGGGGAGCTGTTTTTT
V gene: TRBV24-1
J gene: TRBJ2-2
clone size: NA
D gene: NA

CDR3 protein: CASSLLGQGSYGYTF
CDR3 DNA: TGTGCCAGCAGTTTATTAGGACAGGGAAGCTATGGCTACACCTTC
V gene: TRBV27
J gene: TRBJ1-2
clone size: NA
D gene: TRBD1

CDR3 protein: CASSSARQLNTEAFF
CDR3 DNA: TGTGCCAGCAGTTCGGCAAGACAGCTGAACACTGAAGCTTTCTTT
V gene: TRBV11-2
J gene: TRBJ1-1
clone size: once
D gene: NA

CDR3 protein: CASSTGLAVYNEQFF
CDR3 DNA: TGTGCCAGCAGCACTGGACTAGCGGTTTACAATGAGCAGTTCTTC
V gene: TRBV4-2
J gene: TRBJ2-1
clone size: NA
D gene: TRBD2

CDR3 protein: CSVEAGTDTQYF
CDR3 DNA: TGCAGCGTTGAAGCCGGTACAGATACGCAGTATTTT
V gene: TRBV29-1
J gene: TRBJ2-3
clone size: once
D gene: NA

CDR3 protein: CASTPGQGGFSEQFF
CDR3 DNA: TGTGCCAGTACTCCGGGACAGGGGGGCTTCAGTGAGCAGTTCTTC
V gene: TRBV19
J gene: TRBJ2-1
clone size: NA
D gene: TRBD1

CDR3 protein: CASSRGLAGGPGNEQFF
CDR3 DNA: TGTGCCAGCAGCCGCGGACTAGCGGGAGGGCCGGGCAATGAGCAGTTCTTC
V gene: TRBV21-1
J gene: TRBJ2-1
clone size: once
D gene: NA

CDR3 protein: CASISTGTGNTIYF
CDR3 DNA: TGTGCCAGTATATCAACAGGGACTGGAAACACCATATATTTT
V gene: TRBV19
J gene: TRBJ1-3
clone size: NA
D gene: NA

CDR3 protein: CASSIRKAGDRPALTDTQYF
CDR3 DNA: TGTGCCAGTAGTATAAGGAAGGCAGGGGACCGACCGGCCCTCACAGATACGCAGTATTTT
V gene: TRBV19
J gene: TRBJ2-3
clone size: NA
D gene: NA

CDR3 protein: CASSSASSRNSYEQYF
CDR3 DNA: TGTGCCAGCAGCTCGGCCAGTAGCCGAAACTCCTACGAGCAGTACTTC
V gene: TRBV11-2
J gene: TRBJ2-7
clone size: NA
D gene: NA

CDR3 protein: CASSDGGGRPGGRGEETQYF
CDR3 DNA: TGTGCCAGCAGTGACGGCGGGGGCCGTCCCGGCGGGAGGGGTGAAGAGACCCAGTACTTC
V gene: TRBV6-2/TRBV6-3
J gene: TRBJ2-5
clone size: NA
D gene: TRBD2

CDR3 protein: CASIGQGATGELFF
CDR3 DNA: TGTGCCAGCATAGGACAGGGGGCCACCGGGGAGCTGTTTTTT
V gene: TRBV2
J gene: TRBJ2-2
clone size: few
D gene: TRBD1

CDR3 protein: CASSPHGAGVPYEQYF
CDR3 DNA: TGTGCCAGCAGCCCGCACGGGGCGGGGGTTCCCTACGAGCAGTACTTC
V gene: TRBV9
J gene: TRBJ2-7
clone size: NA
D gene: TRBD2

CDR3 protein: CASSQPQRVSGNEQFF
CDR3 DNA: TGTGCCAGCAGCCAACCCCAGAGAGTTAGCGGGAATGAGCAGTTCTTC
V gene: TRBV4-2
J gene: TRBJ2-1
clone size: NA
D gene: TRBD2

CDR3 protein: CASSLDGGGQGLSYF
CDR3 DNA: TGTGCCAGCAGCTTAGATGGGGGCGGACAGGGGTTATCTTACTTC
V gene: TRBV7-6
J gene: TRBJ1-2
clone size: once
D gene: TRBD1

CDR3 protein: CASSLRTGSNEQFF
CDR3 DNA: TGTGCCAGCAGCTTGCGGACAGGGAGCAATGAGCAGTTCTTC
V gene: TRBV5-8
J gene: TRBJ2-1
clone size: NA
D gene: TRBD1

CDR3 protein: CASSFMGGTYNEQFF
CDR3 DNA: TGCGCCAGCAGCTTTATGGGCGGGACCTACAATGAGCAGTTCTTC
V gene: TRBV5-1
J gene: TRBJ2-1
clone size: NA
D gene: NA

CDR3 protein: CASSPTLAGETQYF
CDR3 DNA: TGTGCCAGCAGCCCAACACTAGCGGGAGAGACCCAGTACTTC
V gene: TRBV11-1
J gene: TRBJ2-5
clone size: NA
D gene: TRBD2

CDR3 protein: CASSTRDSHNSPLHF
CDR3 DNA: TGCGCCAGCAGCACCCGGGACAGCCATAATTCACCCCTCCACTTT
V gene: TRBV5-1
J gene: TRBJ1-6
clone size: NA
D gene: TRBD1

CDR3 protein: CASSYKPLQEPTGELFF
CDR3 DNA: TGTGCCAGCAGTTACAAGCCCCTCCAGGAGCCCACCGGGGAGCTGTTTTTT
V gene: TRBV28
J gene: TRBJ2-2
clone size: few
D gene: NA

CDR3 protein: CASSVDALGQGGNEQFF
CDR3 DNA: TGTGCCAGCAGCGTAGATGCTCTGGGACAGGGGGGAAATGAGCAGTTCTTC
V gene: TRBV9
J gene: TRBJ2-1
clone size: NA
D gene: TRBD1

CDR3 protein: CASSYSPTSGLYNEQFF
CDR3 DNA: TGTGCCAGCAGTTACTCCCCGACTAGCGGACTGTACAATGAGCAGTTCTTC
V gene: TRBV6-2/TRBV6-3
J gene: TRBJ2-1
clone size: many
D gene: TRBD2

CDR3 protein: CASRTPSGPADNEQFF
CDR3 DNA: TGTGCCAGCCGCACACCTAGCGGCCCAGCGGACAATGAGCAGTTCTTC
V gene: TRBV27
J gene: TRBJ2-1
clone size: NA
D gene: TRBD2

CDR3 protein: CSVASGSGKVGQFF
CDR3 DNA: TGCAGCGTCGCAAGTGGTAGCGGGAAGGTAGGACAGTTCTTC
V gene: TRBV29-1
J gene: TRBJ2-1
clone size: once
D gene: TRBD2

CDR3 protein: CASSLGGRGSYNEQFF
CDR3 DNA: TGTGCCAGCAGCTTAGGCGGGAGGGGTTCCTACAATGAGCAGTTCTTC
V gene: TRBV7-8
J gene: TRBJ2-1
clone size: NA
D gene: TRBD2

CDR3 protein: CAISDPGESSYEQYF
CDR3 DNA: TGTGCCATCAGTGATCCGGGGGAAAGCTCCTACGAGCAGTACTTC
V gene: TRBV10-3
J gene: TRBJ2-7
clone size: NA
D gene: NA

CDR3 protein: CASSSRQGVGYAFF
CDR3 DNA: TGCGCCAGCAGCTCACGACAGGGAGTGGGGTACGCTTTCTTT
V gene: TRBV5-1
J gene: TRBJ1-1
clone size: NA
D gene: TRBD1

CDR3 protein: CATSRGQGNQETQYF
CDR3 DNA: TGTGCCACCAGCAGGGGACAGGGGAACCAAGAGACCCAGTACTTC
V gene: TRBV15
J gene: TRBJ2-5
clone size: few
D gene: TRBD1

CDR3 protein: CASSPWGDRSNQPQHF
CDR3 DNA: TGTGCCAGCAGCCCCTGGGGTGACAGATCTAATCAGCCCCAGCATTTT
V gene: TRBV7-8
J gene: TRBJ1-5
clone size: NA
D gene: NA

CDR3 protein: CASSRPGLAGDEQYF
CDR3 DNA: TGTGCCAGCAGCCGCCCGGGACTAGCGGGAGACGAGCAGTACTTC
V gene: TRBV4-2
J gene: TRBJ2-7
clone size: NA
D gene: TRBD2

CDR3 protein: CASSLTENTEAFF
CDR3 DNA: TGCGCCAGCAGCTTGACAGAGAACACTGAAGCTTTCTTT
V gene: TRBV5-1
J gene: TRBJ1-1
clone size: NA
D gene: NA

CDR3 protein: CATSDPGQGGELFF
CDR3 DNA: TGTGCCACCAGTGATCCCGGGCAGGGCGGGGAGCTGTTTTTT
V gene: TRBV24-1
J gene: TRBJ2-2
clone size: NA
D gene: NA

CDR3 protein: CASSPHPGEAFF
CDR3 DNA: TGCGCCAGCAGCCCCCACCCTGGTGAAGCTTTCTTT
V gene: TRBV5-1
J gene: TRBJ1-1
clone size: NA
D gene: NA

CDR3 protein: CASSPPNVQGLRGNTIYF
CDR3 DNA: TGTGCCAGCAGCCCACCCAACGTACAGGGACTTCGAGGAAACACCATATATTTT
V gene: TRBV7-8
J gene: TRBJ1-3
clone size: NA
D gene: NA

CDR3 protein: CAWSVLTASSGNTIYF
CDR3 DNA: TGTGCCTGGAGTGTACTCACAGCCAGCTCTGGAAACACCATATATTTT
V gene: TRBV30
J gene: TRBJ1-3
clone size: NA
D gene: NA

CDR3 protein: CASSLDSIGNSPLHF
CDR3 DNA: TGTGCCAGCAGCTTGGACAGTATAGGAAATTCACCCCTCCACTTT
V gene: TRBV5-4
J gene: TRBJ1-6
clone size: NA
D gene: NA

CDR3 protein: CASSLETHRGEQYF
CDR3 DNA: TGTGCCAGCAGCTTAGAAACCCACAGGGGGGAGCAGTACTTC
V gene: TRBV7-2
J gene: TRBJ2-7
clone size: NA
D gene: TRBD1

CDR3 protein: CASSLREGNTEAFF
CDR3 DNA: TGTGCCAGCTCACTTAGGGAGGGGAACACTGAAGCTTTCTTT
V gene: TRBV18
J gene: TRBJ1-1
clone size: NA
D gene: NA

CDR3 protein: CASSHLLDSYEQYF
CDR3 DNA: TGTGCCAGCAGCCACTTGCTTGACAGCTACGAGCAGTACTTC
V gene: TRBV4-2
J gene: TRBJ2-7
clone size: NA
D gene: NA

CDR3 protein: CASSRGTTGELFF
CDR3 DNA: TGTGCCAGCAGTCGGGGTACGACCGGGGAGCTGTTTTTT
V gene: TRBV2
J gene: TRBJ2-2
clone size: once
D gene: NA

CDR3 protein: CASSQEFEGAGQFF
CDR3 DNA: TGTGCCAGCAGCCAAGAGTTTGAGGGAGCAGGGCAGTTCTTC
V gene: TRBV4-2
J gene: TRBJ2-1
clone size: NA
D gene: NA

CDR3 protein: CASSYSRGQGNEQYF
CDR3 DNA: TGTGCCAGCAGCTATTCTCGGGGACAGGGGAACGAGCAGTACTTC
V gene: TRBV11-2
J gene: TRBJ2-7
clone size: once
D gene: TRBD1

CDR3 protein: CAWTPDRVRNNEQFF
CDR3 DNA: TGTGCCTGGACCCCTGACAGGGTAAGAAACAATGAGCAGTTCTTC
V gene: TRBV30
J gene: TRBJ2-1
clone size: NA
D gene: TRBD1

CDR3 protein: CAIRGGGWTEAFF
CDR3 DNA: TGTGCCATCAGGGGCGGGGGCTGGACTGAAGCTTTCTTT
V gene: TRBV10-3
J gene: TRBJ1-1
clone size: few
D gene: NA

CDR3 protein: CASIPQGNQPQHF
CDR3 DNA: TGTGCCAGCATTCCACAAGGCAATCAGCCCCAGCATTTT
V gene: TRBV28
J gene: TRBJ1-5
clone size: NA
D gene: NA

CDR3 protein: CASSNTGTGRLAGGRETQYF
CDR3 DNA: TGTGCCAGTAGTAATACCGGGACAGGGAGACTAGCGGGAGGGCGGGAGACCCAGTACTTC
V gene: TRBV19
J gene: TRBJ2-5
clone size: once
D gene: TRBD2

CDR3 protein: CSARPFNEQFF
CDR3 DNA: TGCAGTGCTAGACCATTCAATGAGCAGTTCTTC
V gene: TRBV20-1
J gene: TRBJ2-1
clone size: NA
D gene: NA

CDR3 protein: CASSRTGEQPQHF
CDR3 DNA: TGTGCCAGCTCAAGGACAGGGGAACAGCCCCAGCATTTT
V gene: TRBV18
J gene: TRBJ1-5
clone size: NA
D gene: TRBD1

CDR3 protein: CASSFVGETQYF
CDR3 DNA: TGCGCCAGCAGCTTCGTAGGAGAGACCCAGTACTTC
V gene: TRBV5-1
J gene: TRBJ2-5
clone size: once
D gene: NA

CDR3 protein: CASSLTGGLDGYTF
CDR3 DNA: TGTGCCAGCAGCTTAACAGGGGGACTGGATGGCTACACCTTC
V gene: TRBV5-4
J gene: TRBJ1-2
clone size: NA
D gene: TRBD1

CDR3 protein: CASSLGATGGYTF
CDR3 DNA: TGCGCCAGCAGCTTGGGGGCGACGGGGGGCTACACCTTC
V gene: TRBV5-1
J gene: TRBJ1-2
clone size: NA
D gene: NA

CDR3 protein: CASVSIGRGLYEQYF
CDR3 DNA: TGTGCCAGCGTTTCCATAGGCAGGGGGCTTTACGAGCAGTACTTC
V gene: TRBV28
J gene: TRBJ2-7
clone size: once
D gene: TRBD1

CDR3 protein: CSARASFEAFF
CDR3 DNA: TGCAGTGCTAGAGCAAGCTTTGAAGCTTTCTTT
V gene: TRBV20-1
J gene: TRBJ1-1
clone size: NA
D gene: NA